This T cell receptor (beta chain) was recorded in a study of shared clonotypes between healthy human individuals. Sequenced by immunoSEQ multiplex PCR; TCRdb stores in-frame clones only, minus some. The data show hundreds of thousands of clones, with 73% seen just once and roughly a tenth held by the top ten. V lost 8 bases, J lost 1 base, and 5 bases lay in between. Germline V gene data show CDR1 as SNHLY and CDR2 as FYNNEI. The CDR3 totals 12 residues. A word on this clone: A read error may explain this, as a much larger clone is one base away.

The TCR comes from a man aged 25 to 40 in good health. Sequenced sample: memory CD4+ T cells sorted from blood. The subset denotes: CD45RA-negative fraction. The chain carries TRBV2 and TRBJ2-2; D remains ambiguous. Written as DNA, the CDR3 is TGTGCCAGCGCTTTGAACACCGGGGAGCTGTTTTTT. As protein: CASALNTGELFF.